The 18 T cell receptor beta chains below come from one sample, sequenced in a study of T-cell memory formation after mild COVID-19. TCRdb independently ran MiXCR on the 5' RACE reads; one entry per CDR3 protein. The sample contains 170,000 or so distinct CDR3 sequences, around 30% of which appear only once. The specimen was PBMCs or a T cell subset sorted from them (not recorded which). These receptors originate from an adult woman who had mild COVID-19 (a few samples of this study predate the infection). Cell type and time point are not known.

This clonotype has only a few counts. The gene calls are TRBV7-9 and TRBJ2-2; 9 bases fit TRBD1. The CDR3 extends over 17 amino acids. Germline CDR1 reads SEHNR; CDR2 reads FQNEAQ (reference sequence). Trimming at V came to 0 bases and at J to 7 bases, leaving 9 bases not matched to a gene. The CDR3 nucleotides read TGTGCCAGCAGCTTAGCCCAGGACAGGGGTCATCTCGGGGAGCTGTTTTTT. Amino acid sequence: CASSLAQDRGHLGELFF.

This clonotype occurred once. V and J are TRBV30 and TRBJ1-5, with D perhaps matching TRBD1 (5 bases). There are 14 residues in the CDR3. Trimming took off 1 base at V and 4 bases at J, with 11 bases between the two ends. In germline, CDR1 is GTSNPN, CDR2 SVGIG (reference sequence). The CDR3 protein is CAWSGRGLNQPQHF. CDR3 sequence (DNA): TGTGCCTGGAGTGGGAGGGGATTAAATCAGCCCCAGCATTTT.

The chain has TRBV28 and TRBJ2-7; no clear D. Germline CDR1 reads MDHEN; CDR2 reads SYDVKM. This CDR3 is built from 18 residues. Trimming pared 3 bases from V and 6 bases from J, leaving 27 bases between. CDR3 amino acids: CASSFRSLWEGRVCEQYF. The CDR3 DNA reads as TGTGCCAGCAGTTTTCGCAGTCTTTGGGAAGGTCGTGTTTGCGAGCAGTACTTC.

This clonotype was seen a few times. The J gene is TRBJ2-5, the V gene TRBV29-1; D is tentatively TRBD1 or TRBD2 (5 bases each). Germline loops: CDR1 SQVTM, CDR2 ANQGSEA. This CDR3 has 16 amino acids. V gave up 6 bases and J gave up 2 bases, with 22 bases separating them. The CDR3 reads CSVPVSGTVLQETQYF. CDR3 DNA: TGCAGCGTCCCTGTCTCCGGGACGGTTCTTCAAGAGACCCAGTACTTC. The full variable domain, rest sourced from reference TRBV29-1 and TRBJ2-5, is SAVISQKPSRDICQRGTSLTIQCQVDSQVTMMFWYRQQPGQSLTLIATANQGSEATYESGFVIDKFPISRPNLTFSTLTVSNMSPEDSSIYLCSVPVSGTVLQETQYFGPGTRLLVL.

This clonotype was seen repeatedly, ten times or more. CDR3 sequence reads: CASQGTSGGDEQFF. The DNA for the CDR3 is TGTGCCAGCCAAGGGACTAGCGGGGGCGATGAGCAGTTCTTC. This chain connects TRBV7-6 to TRBJ2-1; 14 bases align to TRBD2. The ends lost 8 bases at V and 8 bases at J; junction bases unmatched: 5. The CDR3 runs 14 residues. The germline CDR1 and CDR2 sequences are SGHVS and FNYEAQ.

CDR3 DNA sequence: TGCAGCGTTTGGGCCTCTGGCTACACCTTC. This translates into CSVWASGYTF. The chain uses TRBV29-1 and TRBJ1-2; no firm D call. V was cut by 5 bases and J by 7 bases, with 8 bases left in between. The germline CDR1 and CDR2 sequences are SQVTM and ANQGSEA. This CDR3 has 10 residues.

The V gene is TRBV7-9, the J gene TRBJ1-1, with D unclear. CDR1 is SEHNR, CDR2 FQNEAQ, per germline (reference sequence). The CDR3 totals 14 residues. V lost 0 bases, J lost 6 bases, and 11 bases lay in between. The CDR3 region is CASSLANGVPEAFF. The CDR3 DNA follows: TGTGCCAGCAGCTTAGCGAACGGGGTCCCTGAAGCTTTCTTT.

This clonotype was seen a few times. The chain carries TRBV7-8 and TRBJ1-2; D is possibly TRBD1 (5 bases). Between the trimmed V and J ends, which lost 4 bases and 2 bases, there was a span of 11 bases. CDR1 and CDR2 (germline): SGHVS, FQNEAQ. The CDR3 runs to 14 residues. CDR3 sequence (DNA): TGTGCCAGCAGCTCCGTCTCAGGGAACTATGGCTACACCTTC. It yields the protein CASSSVSGNYGYTF. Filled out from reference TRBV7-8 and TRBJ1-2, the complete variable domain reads GAGVSQSPRYKVAKRGQDVALRCDPISGHVSLFWYQQALGQGPEFLTYFQNEAQLDKSGLPSDRFFAERPEGSVSTLKIQRTQQEDSAVYLCASSSVSGNYGYTFGSGTRLTVV.

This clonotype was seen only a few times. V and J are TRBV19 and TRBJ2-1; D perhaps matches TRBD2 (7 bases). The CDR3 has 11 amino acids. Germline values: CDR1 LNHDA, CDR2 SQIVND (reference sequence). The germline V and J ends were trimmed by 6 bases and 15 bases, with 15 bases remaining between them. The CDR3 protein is CASRRGAEGFF. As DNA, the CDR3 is TGTGCCAGTAGACGGGGGGCAGAGGGGTTCTTC. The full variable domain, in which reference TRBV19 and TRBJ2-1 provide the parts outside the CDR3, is DGGITQSPKYLFRKEGQNVTLSCEQNLNHDAMYWYRQDPGQGLRLIYYSQIVNDFQKGDIAEGYSVSREKKESFPLTVTSAQKNPTAFYLCASRRGAEGFFGPGTRLTVL.

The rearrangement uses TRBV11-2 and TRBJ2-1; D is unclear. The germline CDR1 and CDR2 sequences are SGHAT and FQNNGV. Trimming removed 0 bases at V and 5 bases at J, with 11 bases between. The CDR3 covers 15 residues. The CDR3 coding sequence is TGTGCCAGCAGCTTAGACGCGGCCACCGACAATGAGCAGTTCTTC. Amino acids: CASSLDAATDNEQFF.

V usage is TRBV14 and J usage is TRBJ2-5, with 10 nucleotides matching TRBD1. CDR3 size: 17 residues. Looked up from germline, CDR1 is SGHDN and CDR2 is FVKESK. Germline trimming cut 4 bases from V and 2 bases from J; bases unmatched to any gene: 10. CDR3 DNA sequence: TGTGCCAGCAGCCGCCGCCTTGGACAGGGGGAGCAAGAGACCCAGTACTTC. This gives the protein CASSRRLGQGEQETQYF.

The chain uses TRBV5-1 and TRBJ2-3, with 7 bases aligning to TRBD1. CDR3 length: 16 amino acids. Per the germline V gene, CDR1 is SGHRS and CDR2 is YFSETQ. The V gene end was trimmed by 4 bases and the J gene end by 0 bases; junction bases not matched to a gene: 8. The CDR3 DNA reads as TGCGCCAGCAGCCCGAGGGACAGCATAAGCACAGATACGCAGTATTTT. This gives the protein CASSPRDSISTDTQYF.

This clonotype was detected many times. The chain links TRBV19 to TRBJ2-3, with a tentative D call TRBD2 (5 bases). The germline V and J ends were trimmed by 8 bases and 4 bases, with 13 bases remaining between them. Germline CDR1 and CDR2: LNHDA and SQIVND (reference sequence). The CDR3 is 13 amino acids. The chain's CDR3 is CASCPSLADTQYF. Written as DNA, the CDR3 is TGTGCCAGTTGTCCTAGCTTAGCAGATACGCAGTATTTT.

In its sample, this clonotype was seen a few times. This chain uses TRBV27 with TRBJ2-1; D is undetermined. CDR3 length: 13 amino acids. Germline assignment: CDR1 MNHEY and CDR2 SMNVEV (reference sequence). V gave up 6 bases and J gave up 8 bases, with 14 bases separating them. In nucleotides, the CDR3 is TGTGCCAGCAGCCCGTCAGGTGGCTATGAGCAGTTCTTC. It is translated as CASSPSGGYEQFF.

The CDR3 here is CASSLATSGGSDTQYF. The CDR3 nucleotides read TGCGCCAGCAGCTTGGCGACTAGCGGGGGATCCGATACGCAGTATTTT. The genes are TRBV5-1 and TRBJ2-3; 12 positions match TRBD2. The CDR3 extends over 16 amino acids. J was trimmed by 6 bases and V by 0 bases; bases with no gene match: 5. The V gene's germline CDR1 is SGHRS and CDR2 YFSETQ.

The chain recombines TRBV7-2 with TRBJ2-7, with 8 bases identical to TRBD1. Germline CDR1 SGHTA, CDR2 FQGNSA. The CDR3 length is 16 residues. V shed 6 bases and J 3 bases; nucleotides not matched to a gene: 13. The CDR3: CASSLGTGTFFYEQYF. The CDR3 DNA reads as TGTGCCAGCAGTCTCGGGACAGGAACCTTTTTCTACGAGCAGTACTTC.

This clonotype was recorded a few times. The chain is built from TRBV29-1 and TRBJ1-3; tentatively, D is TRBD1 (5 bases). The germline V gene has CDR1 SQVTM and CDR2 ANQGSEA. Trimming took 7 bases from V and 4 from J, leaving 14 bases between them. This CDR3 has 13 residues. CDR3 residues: CSAWGGRGNTIYF. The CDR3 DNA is TGCAGCGCCTGGGGCGGCAGAGGAAACACCATATATTTT.

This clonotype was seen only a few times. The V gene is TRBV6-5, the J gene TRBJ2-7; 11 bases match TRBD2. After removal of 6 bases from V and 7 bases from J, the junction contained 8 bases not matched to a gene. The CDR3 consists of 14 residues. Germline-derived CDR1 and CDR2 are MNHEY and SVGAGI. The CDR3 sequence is CASSLLAGDGEQYF. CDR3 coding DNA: TGTGCCAGCAGCCTACTAGCGGGAGATGGGGAGCAGTACTTC.